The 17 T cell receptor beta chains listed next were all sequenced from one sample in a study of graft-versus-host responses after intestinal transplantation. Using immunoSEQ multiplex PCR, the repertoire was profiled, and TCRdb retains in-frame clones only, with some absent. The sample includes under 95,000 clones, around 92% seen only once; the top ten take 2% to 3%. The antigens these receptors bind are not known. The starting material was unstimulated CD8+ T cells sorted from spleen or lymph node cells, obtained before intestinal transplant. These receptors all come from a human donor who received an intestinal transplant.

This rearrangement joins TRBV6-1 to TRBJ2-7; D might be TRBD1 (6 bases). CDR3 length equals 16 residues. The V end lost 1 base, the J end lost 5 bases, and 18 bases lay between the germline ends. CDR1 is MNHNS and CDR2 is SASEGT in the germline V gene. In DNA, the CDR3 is TGTGCCAGCAGTGAAGAGATACCGGGACACGGGGACGAGCAGTACTTC. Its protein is CASSEEIPGHGDEQYF.

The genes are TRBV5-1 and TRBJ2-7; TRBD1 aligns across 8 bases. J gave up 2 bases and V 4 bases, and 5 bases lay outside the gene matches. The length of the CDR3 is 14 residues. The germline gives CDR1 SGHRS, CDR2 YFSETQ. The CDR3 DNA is TGCGCCAGCAGCGGTGACAGGGGAGCCTACGAGCAGTACTTC. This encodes CASSGDRGAYEQYF.

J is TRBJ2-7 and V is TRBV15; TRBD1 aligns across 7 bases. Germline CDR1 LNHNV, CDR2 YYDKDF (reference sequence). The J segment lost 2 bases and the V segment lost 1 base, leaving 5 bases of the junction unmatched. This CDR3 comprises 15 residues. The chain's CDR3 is CATSRGGTETYEQYF. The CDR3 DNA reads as TGTGCCACCAGCAGAGGTGGGACAGAGACCTACGAGCAGTACTTC.

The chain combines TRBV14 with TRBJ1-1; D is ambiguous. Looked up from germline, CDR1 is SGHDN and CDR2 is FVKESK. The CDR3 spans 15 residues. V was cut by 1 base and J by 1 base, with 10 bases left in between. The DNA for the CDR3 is TGTGCCAGCAGCCAAGGTGGACGGGGGAACACTGAAGCTTTCTTT. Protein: CASSQGGRGNTEAFF.

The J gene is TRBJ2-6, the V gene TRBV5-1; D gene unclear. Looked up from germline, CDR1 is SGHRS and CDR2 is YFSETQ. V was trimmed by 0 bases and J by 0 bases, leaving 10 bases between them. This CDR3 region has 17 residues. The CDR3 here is CASSLGPWASGANVLTF. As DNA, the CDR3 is TGCGCCAGCAGCTTGGGCCCATGGGCCTCTGGGGCCAACGTCCTGACTTTC.

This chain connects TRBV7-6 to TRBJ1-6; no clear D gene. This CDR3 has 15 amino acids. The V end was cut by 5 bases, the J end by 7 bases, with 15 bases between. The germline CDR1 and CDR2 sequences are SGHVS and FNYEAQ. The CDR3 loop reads CASSPSGEVNSPLHF. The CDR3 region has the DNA TGTGCCAGCAGCCCTTCTGGGGAGGTCAATTCACCCCTCCACTTT.

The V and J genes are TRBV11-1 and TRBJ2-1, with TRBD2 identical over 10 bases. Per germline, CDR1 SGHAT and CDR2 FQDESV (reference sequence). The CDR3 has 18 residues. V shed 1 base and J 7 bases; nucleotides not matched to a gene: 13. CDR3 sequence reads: CASSLEPPQREGWNEQFF. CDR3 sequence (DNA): TGTGCCAGCAGCTTAGAGCCCCCACAGCGGGAGGGATGGAATGAGCAGTTCTTC.

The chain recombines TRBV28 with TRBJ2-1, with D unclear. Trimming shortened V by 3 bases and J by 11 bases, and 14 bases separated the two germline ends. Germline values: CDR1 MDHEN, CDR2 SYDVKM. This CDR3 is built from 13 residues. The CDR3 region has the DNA TGTGCCAGCAGTTTGTTTAGTAGCAGCCAGCAGTTCTTC. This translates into CASSLFSSSQQFF.

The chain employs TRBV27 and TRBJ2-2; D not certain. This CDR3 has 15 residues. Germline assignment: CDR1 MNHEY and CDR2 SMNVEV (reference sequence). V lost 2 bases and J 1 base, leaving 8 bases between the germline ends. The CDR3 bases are TGTGCCAGCAGTTTAATGGGCTGGAACACCGGGGAGCTGTTTTTT. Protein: CASSLMGWNTGELFF.

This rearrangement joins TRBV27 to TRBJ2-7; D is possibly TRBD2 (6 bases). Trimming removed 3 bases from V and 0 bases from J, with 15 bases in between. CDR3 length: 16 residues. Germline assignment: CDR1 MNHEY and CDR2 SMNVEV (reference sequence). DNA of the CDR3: TGTGCCAGCAGTTTGTTGAGCGGGTTAAGCTCCTACGAGCAGTACTTC. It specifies CASSLLSGLSSYEQYF.

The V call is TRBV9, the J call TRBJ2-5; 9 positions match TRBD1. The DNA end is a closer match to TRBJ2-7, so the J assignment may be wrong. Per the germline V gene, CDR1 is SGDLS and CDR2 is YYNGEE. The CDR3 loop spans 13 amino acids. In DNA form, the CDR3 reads TGTGCCAGCAGCTCCTGGACAGGGGACGAGCAGTACTTC. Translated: CASSSWTGDEQYF.

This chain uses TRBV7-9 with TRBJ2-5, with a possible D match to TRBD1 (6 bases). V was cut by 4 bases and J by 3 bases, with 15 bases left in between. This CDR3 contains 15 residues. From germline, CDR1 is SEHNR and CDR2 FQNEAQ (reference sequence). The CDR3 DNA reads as TGTGCCAGCAGCTCAACTACAACAGGGAAAGAGACCCAGTACTTC. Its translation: CASSSTTTGKETQYF.

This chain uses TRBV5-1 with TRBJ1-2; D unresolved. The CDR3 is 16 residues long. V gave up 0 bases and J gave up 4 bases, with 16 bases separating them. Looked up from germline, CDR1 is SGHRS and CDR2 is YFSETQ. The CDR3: CASSLAGWRTGYGYTF. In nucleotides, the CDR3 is TGCGCCAGCAGCTTGGCGGGTTGGAGGACGGGCTATGGCTACACCTTC. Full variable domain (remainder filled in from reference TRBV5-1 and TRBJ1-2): KAGVTQTPRYLIKTRGQQVTLSCSPISGHRSVSWYQQTPGQGLQFLFEYFSETQRNKGNFPGRFSGRQFSNSRSEMNVSTLELGDSALYLCASSLAGWRTGYGYTFGSGTRLTVV.

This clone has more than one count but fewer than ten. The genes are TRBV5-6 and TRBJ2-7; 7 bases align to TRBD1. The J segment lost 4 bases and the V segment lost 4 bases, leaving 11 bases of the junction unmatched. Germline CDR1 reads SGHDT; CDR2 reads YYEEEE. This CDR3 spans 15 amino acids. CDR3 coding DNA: TGTGCCAGCAGCCTGGGCTTGGGACAGTCATACGAGCAGTACTTC. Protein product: CASSLGLGQSYEQYF.

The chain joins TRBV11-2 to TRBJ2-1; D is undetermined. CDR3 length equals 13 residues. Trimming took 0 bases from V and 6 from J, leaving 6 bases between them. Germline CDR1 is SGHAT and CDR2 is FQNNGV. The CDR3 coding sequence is TGTGCCAGCAGCTTAGAGAGTTTCAATGAGCAGTTCTTC. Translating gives CASSLESFNEQFF.

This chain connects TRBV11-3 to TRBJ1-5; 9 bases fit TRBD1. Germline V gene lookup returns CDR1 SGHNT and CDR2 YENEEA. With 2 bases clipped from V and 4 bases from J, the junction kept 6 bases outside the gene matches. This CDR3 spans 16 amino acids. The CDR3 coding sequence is TGTGCCAGCAGCTTACCGGGACAGGGTTTAAATCAGCCCCAGCATTTT. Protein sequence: CASSLPGQGLNQPQHF.

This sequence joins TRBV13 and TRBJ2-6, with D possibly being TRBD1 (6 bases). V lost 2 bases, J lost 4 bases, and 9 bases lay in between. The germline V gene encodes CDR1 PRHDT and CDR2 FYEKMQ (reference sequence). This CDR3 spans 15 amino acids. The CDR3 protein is CASSLWGPGANVLTF. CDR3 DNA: TGTGCCAGCAGCTTATGGGGGCCCGGGGCCAACGTCCTGACTTTC.